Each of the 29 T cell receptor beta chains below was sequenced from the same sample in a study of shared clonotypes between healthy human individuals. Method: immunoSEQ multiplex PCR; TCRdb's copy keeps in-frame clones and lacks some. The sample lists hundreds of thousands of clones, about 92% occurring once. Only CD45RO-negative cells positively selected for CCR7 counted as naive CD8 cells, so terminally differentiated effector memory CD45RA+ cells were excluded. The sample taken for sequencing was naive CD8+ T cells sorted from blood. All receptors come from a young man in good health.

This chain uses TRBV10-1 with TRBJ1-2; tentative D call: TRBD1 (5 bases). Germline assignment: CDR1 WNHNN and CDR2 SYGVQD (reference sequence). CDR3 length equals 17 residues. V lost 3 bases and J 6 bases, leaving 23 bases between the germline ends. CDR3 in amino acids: CASSERPFAQGGDGYTF. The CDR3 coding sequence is TGCGCCAGCAGTGAACGACCGTTTGCTCAGGGAGGTGATGGCTACACCTTC.

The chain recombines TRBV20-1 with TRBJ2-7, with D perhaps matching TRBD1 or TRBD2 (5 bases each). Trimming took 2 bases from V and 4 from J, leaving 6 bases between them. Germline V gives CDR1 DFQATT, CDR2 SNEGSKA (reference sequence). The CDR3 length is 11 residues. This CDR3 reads CSARWGYEQYF. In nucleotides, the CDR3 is TGCAGTGCTAGATGGGGGTACGAGCAGTACTTC.

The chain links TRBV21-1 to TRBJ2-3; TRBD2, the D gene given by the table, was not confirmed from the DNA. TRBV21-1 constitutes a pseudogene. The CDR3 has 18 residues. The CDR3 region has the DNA TGTGCCAGCAGCAAACCCAAACTAGCGGGAGTTCACACAGATACGCAGTATTTT. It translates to CASSKPKLAGVHTDTQYF.

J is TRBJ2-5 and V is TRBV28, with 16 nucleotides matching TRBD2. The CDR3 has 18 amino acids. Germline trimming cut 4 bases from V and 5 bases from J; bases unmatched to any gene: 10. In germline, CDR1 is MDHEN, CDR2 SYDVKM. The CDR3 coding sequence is TGTGCCAGCAGTTGGGGACTAGCGGGAGGGCCGAGCAAGGAGACCCAGTACTTC. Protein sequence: CASSWGLAGGPSKETQYF.

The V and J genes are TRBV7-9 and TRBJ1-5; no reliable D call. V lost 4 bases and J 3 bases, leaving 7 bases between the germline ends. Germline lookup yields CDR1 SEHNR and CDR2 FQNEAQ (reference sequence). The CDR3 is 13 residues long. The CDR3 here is CASSSGFNQPQHF. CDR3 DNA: TGTGCCAGCAGCTCGGGATTCAATCAGCCCCAGCATTTT.

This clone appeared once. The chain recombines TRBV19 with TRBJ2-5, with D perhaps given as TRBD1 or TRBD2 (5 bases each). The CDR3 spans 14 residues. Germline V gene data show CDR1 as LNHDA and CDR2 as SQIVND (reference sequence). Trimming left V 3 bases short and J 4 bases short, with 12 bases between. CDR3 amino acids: CASSMLGTVETQYF. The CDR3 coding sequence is TGTGCCAGTAGTATGTTGGGGACGGTAGAGACCCAGTACTTC.

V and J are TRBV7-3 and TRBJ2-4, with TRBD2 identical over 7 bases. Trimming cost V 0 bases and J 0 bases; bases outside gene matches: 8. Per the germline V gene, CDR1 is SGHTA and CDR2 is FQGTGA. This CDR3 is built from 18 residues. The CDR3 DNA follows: TGTGCCAGCAGCTTAACCGGTAGTCGGGAGGAAGCCAAAAACATTCAGTACTTC. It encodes CASSLTGSREEAKNIQYF. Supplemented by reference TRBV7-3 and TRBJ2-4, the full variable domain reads GAGVSQTPSNKVTEKGKYVELRCDPISGHTALYWYRQSLGQGPEFLIYFQGTGAADDSGLPNDRFFAVRPEGSVSTLKIQRTERGDSAVYLCASSLTGSREEAKNIQYFGAGTRLSVL.

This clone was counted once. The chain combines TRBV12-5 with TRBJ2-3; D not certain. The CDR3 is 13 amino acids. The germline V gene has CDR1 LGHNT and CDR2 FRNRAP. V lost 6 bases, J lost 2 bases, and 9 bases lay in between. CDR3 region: CASGHSATDTQYF. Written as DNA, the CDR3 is TGTGCTAGTGGCCATAGTGCCACAGATACGCAGTATTTT.

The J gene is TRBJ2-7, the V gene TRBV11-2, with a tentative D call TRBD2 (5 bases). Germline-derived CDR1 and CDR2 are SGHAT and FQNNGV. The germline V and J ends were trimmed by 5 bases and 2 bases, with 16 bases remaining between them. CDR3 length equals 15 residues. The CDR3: CASSPTPSRAYEQYF. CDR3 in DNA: TGTGCCAGCAGCCCGACCCCTAGCAGAGCCTACGAGCAGTACTTC.

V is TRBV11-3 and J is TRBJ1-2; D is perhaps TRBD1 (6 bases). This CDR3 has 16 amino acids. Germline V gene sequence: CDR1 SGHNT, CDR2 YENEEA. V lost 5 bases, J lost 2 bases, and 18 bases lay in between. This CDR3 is CASSHEIQGSNYGYTF. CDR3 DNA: TGTGCCAGCAGCCATGAAATACAGGGATCCAACTATGGCTACACCTTC. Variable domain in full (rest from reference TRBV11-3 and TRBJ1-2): EAGVVQSPRYKIIEKKQPVAFWCNPISGHNTLYWYLQNLGQGPELLIRYENEEAVDDSQLPKDRFSAERLKGVDSTLKIQPAELGDSAVYLCASSHEIQGSNYGYTFGSGTRLTVV.

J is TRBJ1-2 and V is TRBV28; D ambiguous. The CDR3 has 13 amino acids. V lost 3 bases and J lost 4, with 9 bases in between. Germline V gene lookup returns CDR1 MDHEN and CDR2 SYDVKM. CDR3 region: CASSLGRFYGYTF. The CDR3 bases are TGTGCCAGCAGTTTGGGCAGGTTCTATGGCTACACCTTC.

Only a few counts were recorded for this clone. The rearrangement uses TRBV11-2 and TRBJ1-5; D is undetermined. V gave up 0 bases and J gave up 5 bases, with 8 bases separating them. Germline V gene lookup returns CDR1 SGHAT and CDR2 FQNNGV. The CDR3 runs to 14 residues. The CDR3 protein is CASSLETTDQPQHF. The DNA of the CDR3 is TGTGCCAGCAGCTTAGAGACCACAGATCAGCCCCAGCATTTT.

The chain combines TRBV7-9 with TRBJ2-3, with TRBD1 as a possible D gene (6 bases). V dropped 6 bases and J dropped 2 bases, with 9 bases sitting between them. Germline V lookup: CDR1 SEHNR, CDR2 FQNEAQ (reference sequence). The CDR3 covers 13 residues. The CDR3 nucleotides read TGTGCCAGCAGGGGGGCCTACACAGATACGCAGTATTTT. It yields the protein CASRGAYTDTQYF. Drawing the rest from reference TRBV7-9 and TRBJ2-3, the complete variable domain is DTGVSQNPRHKITKRGQNVTFRCDPISEHNRLYWYRQTLGQGPEFLTYFQNEAQLEKSRLLSDRFSAERPKGSFSTLEIQRTEQGDSAMYLCASRGAYTDTQYFGPGTRLTVL.

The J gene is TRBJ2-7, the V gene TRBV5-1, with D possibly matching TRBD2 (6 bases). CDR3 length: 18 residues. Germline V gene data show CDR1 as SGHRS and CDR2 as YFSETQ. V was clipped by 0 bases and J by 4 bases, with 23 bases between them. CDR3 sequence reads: CASSLELTAGRGVYEQYF. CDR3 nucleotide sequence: TGCGCCAGCAGCTTGGAATTAACGGCGGGGCGTGGGGTTTACGAGCAGTACTTC. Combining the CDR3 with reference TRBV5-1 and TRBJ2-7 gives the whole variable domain KAGVTQTPRYLIKTRGQQVTLSCSPISGHRSVSWYQQTPGQGLQFLFEYFSETQRNKGNFPGRFSGRQFSNSRSEMNVSTLELGDSALYLCASSLELTAGRGVYEQYFGPGTRLTVT.

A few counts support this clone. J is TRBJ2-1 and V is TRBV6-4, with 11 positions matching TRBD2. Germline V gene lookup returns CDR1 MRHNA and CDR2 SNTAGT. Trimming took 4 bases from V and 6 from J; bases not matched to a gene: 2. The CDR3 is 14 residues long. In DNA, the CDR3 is TGTGCCAGCAGTGTAGCGGGAGGGCCCAATGAGCAGTTCTTC. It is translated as CASSVAGGPNEQFF.

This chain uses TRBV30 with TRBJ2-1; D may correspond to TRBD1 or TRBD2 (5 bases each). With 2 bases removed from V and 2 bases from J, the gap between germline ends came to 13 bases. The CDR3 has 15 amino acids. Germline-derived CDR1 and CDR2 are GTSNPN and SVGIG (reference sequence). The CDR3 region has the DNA TGTGCCTGGAGTACGGGACCCAGACCCTACAATGAGCAGTTCTTC. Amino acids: CAWSTGPRPYNEQFF.

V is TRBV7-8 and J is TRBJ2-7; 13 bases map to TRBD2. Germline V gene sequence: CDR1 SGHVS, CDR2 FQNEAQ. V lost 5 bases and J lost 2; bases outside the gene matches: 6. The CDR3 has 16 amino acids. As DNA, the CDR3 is TGTGCCAGCAGCCCCGGACTAGCGGGAGAAACCTACGAGCAGTACTTC. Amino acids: CASSPGLAGETYEQYF.

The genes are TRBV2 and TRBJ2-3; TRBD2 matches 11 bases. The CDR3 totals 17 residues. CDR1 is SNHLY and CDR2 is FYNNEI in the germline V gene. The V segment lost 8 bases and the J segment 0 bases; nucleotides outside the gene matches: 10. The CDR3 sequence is CASWGLAESSSTDTQYF. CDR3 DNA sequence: TGTGCCAGCTGGGGACTAGCGGAGAGCTCTAGCACAGATACGCAGTATTTT. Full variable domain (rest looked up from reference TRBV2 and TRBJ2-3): EPEVTQTPSHQVTQMGQEVILRCVPISNHLYFYWYRQILGQKVEFLVSFYNNEISEKSEIFDDQFSVERPDGSNFTLKIRSTKLEDSAMYFCASWGLAESSSTDTQYFGPGTRLTVL.

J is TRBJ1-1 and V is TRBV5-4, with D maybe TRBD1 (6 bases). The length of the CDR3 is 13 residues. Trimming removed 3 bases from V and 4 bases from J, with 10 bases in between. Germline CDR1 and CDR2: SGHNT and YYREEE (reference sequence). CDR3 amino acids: CASSSGAVTEAFF. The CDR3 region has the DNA TGTGCCAGCAGCTCAGGGGCTGTCACTGAAGCTTTCTTT.

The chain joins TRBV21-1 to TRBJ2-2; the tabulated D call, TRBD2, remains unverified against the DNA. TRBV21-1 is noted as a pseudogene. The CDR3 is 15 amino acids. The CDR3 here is CASEAGVPHTGELFF. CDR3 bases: TGTGCGTCGGAGGCGGGAGTACCACACACCGGGGAGCTGTTTTTT.

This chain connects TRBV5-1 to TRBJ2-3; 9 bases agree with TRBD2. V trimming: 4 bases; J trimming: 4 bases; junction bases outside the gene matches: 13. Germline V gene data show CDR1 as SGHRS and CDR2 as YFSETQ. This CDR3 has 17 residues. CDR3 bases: TGCGCCAGCAGCCCAGGCGGGGCGGGAGGGCCATCAGATACGCAGTATTTT. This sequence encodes CASSPGGAGGPSDTQYF.

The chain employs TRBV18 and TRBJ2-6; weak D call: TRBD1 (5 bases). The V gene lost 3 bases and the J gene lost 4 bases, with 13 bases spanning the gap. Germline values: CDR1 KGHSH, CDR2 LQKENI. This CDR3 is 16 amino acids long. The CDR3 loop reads CASSPEQAVGANVLTF. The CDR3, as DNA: TGTGCCAGCTCACCGGAACAGGCGGTAGGGGCCAACGTCCTGACTTTC.

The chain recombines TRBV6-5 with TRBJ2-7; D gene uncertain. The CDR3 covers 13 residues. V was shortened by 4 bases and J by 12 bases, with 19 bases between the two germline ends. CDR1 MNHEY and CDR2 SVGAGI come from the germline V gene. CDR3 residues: CASSSSERTFLYF. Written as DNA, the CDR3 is TGTGCCAGCAGTTCGTCGGAGAGAACCTTCTTGTACTTC.

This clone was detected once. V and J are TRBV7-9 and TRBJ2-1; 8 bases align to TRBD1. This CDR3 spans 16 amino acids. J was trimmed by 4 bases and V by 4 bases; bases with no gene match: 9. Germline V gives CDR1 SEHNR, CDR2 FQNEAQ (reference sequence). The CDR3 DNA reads TGTGCCAGCAGCTACGGACAGGGCCATACATACAATGAGCAGTTCTTC. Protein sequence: CASSYGQGHTYNEQFF.

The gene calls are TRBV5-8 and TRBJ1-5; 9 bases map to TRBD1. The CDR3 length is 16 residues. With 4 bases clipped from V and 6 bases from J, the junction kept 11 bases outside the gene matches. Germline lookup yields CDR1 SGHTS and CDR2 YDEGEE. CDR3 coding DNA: TGTGCCAGCAGCAATTACAGGGGGCATCGGCTTCAGCCCCAGCATTTT. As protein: CASSNYRGHRLQPQHF. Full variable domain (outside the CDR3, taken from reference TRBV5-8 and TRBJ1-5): EAGVTQSPTHLIKTRGQQATLRCSPISGHTSVYWYQQALGLGLQFLLWYDEGEERNRGNFPPRFSGRQFPNYSSELNVNALELEDSALYLCASSNYRGHRLQPQHFGDGTRLSIL.

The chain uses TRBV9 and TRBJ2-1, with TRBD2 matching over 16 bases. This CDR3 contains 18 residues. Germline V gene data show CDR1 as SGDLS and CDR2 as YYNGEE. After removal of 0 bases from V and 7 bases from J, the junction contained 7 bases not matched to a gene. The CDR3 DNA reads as TGTGCCAGCAGCGTAGGAAGGGGACTAGCGGGAGGGCGGAATGAGCAGTTCTTC. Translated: CASSVGRGLAGGRNEQFF.

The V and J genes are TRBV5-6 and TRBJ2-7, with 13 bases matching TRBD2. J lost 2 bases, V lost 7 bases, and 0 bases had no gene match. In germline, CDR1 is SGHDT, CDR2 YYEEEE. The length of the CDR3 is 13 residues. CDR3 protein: CASGLAGAYEQYF. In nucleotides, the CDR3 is TGTGCCAGCGGACTAGCGGGAGCCTACGAGCAGTACTTC.

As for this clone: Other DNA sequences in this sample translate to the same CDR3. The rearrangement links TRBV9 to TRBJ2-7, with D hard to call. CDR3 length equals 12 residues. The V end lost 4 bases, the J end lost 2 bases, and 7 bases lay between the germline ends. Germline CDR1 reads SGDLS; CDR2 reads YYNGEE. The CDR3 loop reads CASSPRPYEQYF. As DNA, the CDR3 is TGTGCCAGCAGCCCCCGCCCCTACGAGCAGTACTTC.

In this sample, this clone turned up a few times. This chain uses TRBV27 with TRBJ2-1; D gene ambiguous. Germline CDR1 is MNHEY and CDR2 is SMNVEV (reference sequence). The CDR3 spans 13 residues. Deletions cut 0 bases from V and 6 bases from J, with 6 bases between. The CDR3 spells CASSLSWGNEQFF. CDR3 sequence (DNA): TGTGCCAGCAGTTTATCCTGGGGCAATGAGCAGTTCTTC.